This TCR beta chain originates from a study of T cells in tumors after PD-1 blockade (dated by TCRdb to the late 2010s). Regarding the complete study: Prior checkpoint blockade, systemic immunosuppressant use, and recent radiotherapy or other anti-cancer therapy within 4 weeks were grounds for patient exclusion. Treatment consisted of either cemiplimab 350 mg every 2 weeks or pembrolizumab 200 mg every 3 weeks. Ongoing daily vismodegib 150 mg was also given to a subset of patients during anti-PD-1 treatment. An average of 113,528 TCR templates (range about 21,000-280,000) and approximately 38,000 unique clonotypes was obtained for peripheral blood samples. Paired single-cell RNA and TCR sequencing was performed on site-matched tumors from BCC or SCC patients before and after anti-PD-1 therapy. To compare clonotypes in blood and tumor, bulk TCR sequencing was done on nine to eleven peripheral blood samples taken from roughly 5 patients. Clinical response was assessed using RECIST version 1.1.

For this clone: It lacks a known antigen. Base qualities are missing; no much larger clone stands one base away.

Deep TCRbeta sequencing was performed with the immunoSEQ platform. Under the source paper's analysis protocol: Only productive rearrangements were exported from the immunoSEQ Analyzer for downstream analysis. T cell phenotypes were assigned to bulk TCRbeta clonotypes by matching to single-cell RNA+TCR-seq clones sharing the same TCRbeta sequence. Using bulk TCR sequencing data, clone enrichment in tumor was calculated by dividing a clone's tumor frequency by the same clone's PBMC frequency. TCRs were grouped by GLIPH into specificity groups, defined as clusters of distinct TCRs likely recognizing common antigens via shared CDR3 motifs. Imported from immuneACCESS, the table was reduced by TCRdb to in-frame sequences with V and J called. These copies leave out some clones; in studies compared against another copy, an unresolved V gene accounts for under half, and the cause of the remainder is not known. V, J and clone size reflect that table, while D and trimming were determined from the DNA. In this sample the table shows approximately 47,000 clones, roughly 80% of which occur a single time. 8.7% of the sample rests with the top ten.

The germline V gene encodes CDR1 MNHEY and CDR2 SVGAGI. For this chain, trimming is 1 base at the V end and 3 bases at the J end, and the number of junction bases without a gene match is 8. The CDR3 runs 16 amino acids, cysteine and phenylalanine included. This entry keeps only the CDR3 DNA: 48 bases, framed from base 1. Genomic DNA extracted from tumor biopsies or peripheral blood was used for bulk TCRbeta sequencing, with input ranging from 616 ng to 6,004 ng. Histologically proven advanced or metastatic basal or squamous cell carcinoma was present in all patients, all of whom were poor candidates for surgical resection. Of the approximately ten patients making up the basal cell carcinoma cohort, about 8 underwent bulk tumor TCR sequencing. Beyond this particular receptor, the publication reports: Roughly 41% of the TCR clonotypes from tumors also showed up in blood, and some novel exhausted tumor clones were present in pre-treatment blood, which suggests peripheral recruitment. Where the novel T cell clones came from was not identified, and possible sources could include lymphoid organs or rare unexpanded clones inside the tumor or in the tumor periphery.

This material consisted of PBMCs, taken before anti-PD-1 therapy. This chain joins TRBV6-5 to TRBJ2-7, with 8 junctional bases fitting TRBD1. The sequence was obtained from a human donor with advanced basal cell or squamous cell carcinoma (not recorded which). The CDR3 region: CASSYFYGQGVYEQYF. The DNA sequence is given as TGTGCCAGCAGTTACTTTTACGGACAGGGAGTCTACGAGCAGTACTTC.